One TCR beta chain is described in this entry. Its antigen is unknown. The sample is drawn from a study of regulatory T cells in long-lasting Graves disease. CDR3 regions were amplified by Arm-PCR using iRepertoire HTBI primers to build TCR beta libraries. MiXCR was run by TCRdb on the multiplex PCR reads, yielding one entry per CDR3 protein. The data hold about 320,000 distinct CDR3 sequences, with 18% observed a single time. Findings and limits, study-wide: Accuracy was possibly reduced by small sample size.

Time point noted: newly diagnosed GD, antithyroid drugs for less than 3 months. From RNA extracted from PBMCs, the TCR library was made. Graves' disease diagnosis relied on American Thyroid Association guidelines. Trimming left V 1 base short and J 7 bases short, with 11 bases between. CDR3 size: 13 residues. Germline assignment: CDR1 GTSNPN and CDR2 SVGIG (reference sequence). The source is a female donor with Graves disease. The rearrangement uses TRBV30 and TRBJ2-1; TRBD2 is a possible D gene (5 bases). The input for sequencing was peripheral blood mononuclear cells (PBMCs), taken at new diagnosis, from a patient treated with antithyroid drugs. CDR3 region: CAWSDSVGNEQFF. The CDR3 DNA reads TGTGCCTGGAGTGATAGCGTGGGGAATGAGCAGTTCTTC.